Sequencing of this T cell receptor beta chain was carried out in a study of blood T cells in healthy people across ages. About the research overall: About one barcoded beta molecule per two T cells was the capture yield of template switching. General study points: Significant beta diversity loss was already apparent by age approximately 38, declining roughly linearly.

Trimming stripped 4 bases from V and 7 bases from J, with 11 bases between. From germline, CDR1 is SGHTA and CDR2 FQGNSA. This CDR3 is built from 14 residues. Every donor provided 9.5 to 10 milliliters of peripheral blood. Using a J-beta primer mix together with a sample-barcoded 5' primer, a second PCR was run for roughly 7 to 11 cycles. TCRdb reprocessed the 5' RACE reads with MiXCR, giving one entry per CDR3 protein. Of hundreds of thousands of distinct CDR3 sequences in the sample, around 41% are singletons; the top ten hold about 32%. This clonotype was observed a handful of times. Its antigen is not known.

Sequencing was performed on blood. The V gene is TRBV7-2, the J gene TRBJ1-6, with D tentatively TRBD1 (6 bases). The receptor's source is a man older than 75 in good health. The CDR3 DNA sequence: TGTGCCAGCAGCTCCCGACAGGTGAATTCACCCCTCCACTTT. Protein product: CASSSRQVNSPLHF.